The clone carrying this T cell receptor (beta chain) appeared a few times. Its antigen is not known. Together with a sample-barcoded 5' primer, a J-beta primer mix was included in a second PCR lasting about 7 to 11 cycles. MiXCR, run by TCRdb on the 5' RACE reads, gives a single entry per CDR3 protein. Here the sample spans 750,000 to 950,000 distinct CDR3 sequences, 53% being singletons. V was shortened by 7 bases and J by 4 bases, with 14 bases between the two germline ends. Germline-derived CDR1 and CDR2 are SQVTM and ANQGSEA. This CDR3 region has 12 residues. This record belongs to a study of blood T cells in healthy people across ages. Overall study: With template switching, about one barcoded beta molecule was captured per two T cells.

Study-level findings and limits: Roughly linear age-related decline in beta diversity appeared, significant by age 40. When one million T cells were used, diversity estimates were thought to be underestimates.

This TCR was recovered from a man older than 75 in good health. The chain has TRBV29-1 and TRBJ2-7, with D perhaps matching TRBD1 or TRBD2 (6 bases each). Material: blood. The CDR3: CSATEGGYEQYF. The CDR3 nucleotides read TGCAGCGCCACGGAGGGGGGTTACGAGCAGTACTTC.